The rows below give T cell receptor beta chains drawn from one sample of a study of CXCR3-negative and CXCR3-positive naive CD8 T cells. TCRdb re-called the 5' RACE reads and shows each CDR3 protein once, DNA omitted. This sample carries 6,500 to 7,500 distinct CDR3 sequences, with 1.5% to 2% going to the ten biggest clones. The source material was naive CXCR3- CD8+ T cells from blood. These receptors were taken from a human donor in good health. Some clones in this sample may be carry-over from other donors' samples. Each CDR3 is given with its conserved first and last residue. For some rows the clone size is stated as once, few or many, or as a class when expanded; others skip it.

J: TRBJ2-1; V: TRBV23-1; size: NA; CDR3: CASSFRGSNEQFF
J: TRBJ2-7; V: TRBV29-1; size: NA; CDR3: CSVVSPDGEQYF
J: TRBJ2-5; V: TRBV6-5; size: NA; CDR3: CASTHDPGTETQYF
J: TRBJ1-3; V: TRBV14; size: NA; CDR3: CASSATGDSGNTIYF
J: TRBJ2-7; V: TRBV29-1; size: medium-sized; CDR3: CSVQRGYEQYF
J: TRBJ2-5; V: TRBV7-9; size: NA; CDR3: CASSGTSDSRETQYF
J: TRBJ2-7; V: TRBV28; size: medium-sized; CDR3: CASSSGQASYEQYF
J: TRBJ1-2; V: TRBV29-1; size: medium-sized; CDR3: CSVRREGYGYTF
J: TRBJ1-5; V: TRBV28; size: NA; CDR3: CASSFSESNQPQHF
J: TRBJ2-3; V: TRBV9; size: medium-sized; CDR3: CASSVAGREQYF
J: TRBJ1-1; V: TRBV12-3/TRBV12-4; size: medium-sized; CDR3: CASSPVLRDEAFF
J: TRBJ1-6; V: TRBV20-1; size: medium-sized; CDR3: CSARDPAGYNSPLHF
J: TRBJ1-6; V: TRBV2; size: NA; CDR3: CASSGGVGLNSPLHF
J: TRBJ2-3; V: TRBV3-1; size: NA; CDR3: CATAGGYTDTQYF
J: TRBJ2-7; V: TRBV21-1; size: NA; CDR3: CASSKRGLMSSYEQYF
J: TRBJ1-4; V: TRBV7-9; size: NA; CDR3: CASSPQGATEKLFF
J: TRBJ2-7; V: TRBV29-1; size: medium-sized; CDR3: CSVAQGTDYEQYF
J: TRBJ1-1; V: TRBV19; size: medium-sized; CDR3: CASSMNRDISLNTEAFF
J: TRBJ2-5; V: TRBV29-1; size: medium-sized; CDR3: CSVEGGTIRETQYF
J: TRBJ1-2; V: TRBV6-6; size: NA; CDR3: CASSYLEDLNYGYTF
J: TRBJ2-7; V: TRBV19; size: medium-sized; CDR3: CASSIGQGKYEQYF
J: TRBJ2-7; V: TRBV29-1; size: NA; CDR3: CSVVGAVEQYF
J: TRBJ2-3; V: TRBV3-1; size: medium-sized; CDR3: CASSQVVEPRPTTTDTDTQYF
J: TRBJ2-7; V: TRBV23-1; size: NA; CDR3: CASSHRSPSYEQYF
J: TRBJ2-7; V: TRBV7-9; size: NA; CDR3: CASSPETYEQYF
J: TRBJ2-1; V: TRBV7-9; size: medium-sized; CDR3: CASSRGSGNNEQFF
J: TRBJ2-3; V: TRBV28; size: NA; CDR3: CASSQGLAGIAVSDTQYF
J: TRBJ2-5; V: TRBV20-1; size: NA; CDR3: CSASPPLGGQETQYF
J: TRBJ1-3; V: TRBV12-3/TRBV12-4; size: medium-sized; CDR3: CASSLGASGNTIYF
J: TRBJ1-1; V: TRBV3-1; size: NA; CDR3: CASSPHRGGFTEAFF
J: TRBJ2-7; V: TRBV29-1; size: NA; CDR3: CSVEDPIGGTTYEQYF
J: TRBJ1-2; V: TRBV7-3; size: medium-sized; CDR3: CASSLGTSYGYTF
J: TRBJ1-5; V: TRBV19; size: medium-sized; CDR3: CASTPNRQGNQPQHF
J: TRBJ2-6; V: TRBV6-6; size: NA; CDR3: CASSRGQGYSGANVLTF
J: TRBJ2-3; V: TRBV6-5; size: NA; CDR3: CASSYSASDTQYF